These T cell receptor beta chains were read from a single sample in a study of molecular identifiers for immune sequencing clone quantification. TCRdb itself ran the PCR reads through MiXCR, one entry per CDR3 protein. The table lists approximately 35,000 distinct CDR3 sequences, 15% to 20% of them singletons, with approximately 1.1% in the top ten. Sequenced: naive CD8+ T cells from blood, with Jurkat cell RNA spiked in. The receptor set was obtained from a human donor in good health. Some libraries in this study had Jurkat cell RNA spiked in. Each CDR3 is given with its conserved first and last residue. A D gene is named only where the DNA matches it firmly. Expanded clones get a size class; other rows say once, few or many, or leave the size out.

D gene: TRBD2
J gene: TRBJ2-7
clone size: many
V gene: TRBV28
CDR3 protein: CASSEILAGAQDEQYF
CDR3 DNA: TGTGCCAGCAGTGAGATTCTAGCGGGAGCTCAGGACGAGCAGTACTTC

D gene: NA
J gene: TRBJ1-2
clone size: many
V gene: TRBV5-6
CDR3 protein: CASSGMEIPYFGYTF
CDR3 DNA: TGTGCCAGCAGCGGGATGGAGATTCCTTACTTTGGCTACACCTTC

D gene: TRBD2
J gene: TRBJ2-1
clone size: few
V gene: TRBV4-3
CDR3 protein: CASSQDPLAGGLNEQFF
CDR3 DNA: TGCGCCAGCAGCCAAGATCCACTAGCGGGGGGGCTTAATGAGCAGTTCTTC

D gene: NA
J gene: TRBJ2-7
clone size: many
V gene: TRBV27
CDR3 protein: CASSPRTPSSYEQYF
CDR3 DNA: TGTGCCAGCAGTCCCCGGACACCGAGCTCCTACGAGCAGTACTTC

D gene: NA
J gene: TRBJ1-1
clone size: many
V gene: TRBV29-1
CDR3 protein: CSVLEQGIAFF
CDR3 DNA: TGCAGCGTTCTGGAACAGGGTATAGCTTTCTTT

D gene: NA
J gene: TRBJ2-3
clone size: many
V gene: TRBV2
CDR3 protein: CAKAEGTDTQYF
CDR3 DNA: TGTGCCAAAGCGGAGGGCACAGATACGCAGTATTTT

D gene: NA
J gene: TRBJ2-1
clone size: NA
V gene: TRBV6-2/TRBV6-3
CDR3 protein: CASSYGNNNEQFF
CDR3 DNA: TGTGCCAGCAGTTACGGTAATAACAATGAGCAGTTCTTC

D gene: TRBD1
J gene: TRBJ2-3
clone size: many
V gene: TRBV7-9
CDR3 protein: CASSLRTGGSTDTQYF
CDR3 DNA: TGTGCCAGCAGCCTCCGAACAGGGGGCAGCACAGATACGCAGTATTTT

D gene: NA
J gene: TRBJ2-7
clone size: once
V gene: TRBV20-1
CDR3 protein: CSARDVVAYERYF
CDR3 DNA: TGCAGTGCTAGAGACGTAGTAGCCTACGAGCGGTACTTC

D gene: NA
J gene: TRBJ2-5
clone size: many
V gene: TRBV27
CDR3 protein: CASSTNHQETQYF
CDR3 DNA: TGTGCCAGCAGTACTAATCACCAAGAGACCCAGTACTTC

D gene: NA
J gene: TRBJ2-1
clone size: many
V gene: TRBV4-1
CDR3 protein: CASSQDPYGGNEQFF
CDR3 DNA: TGCGCCAGCAGCCAAGATCCGTACGGGGGCAATGAGCAGTTCTTC

D gene: NA
J gene: TRBJ2-4
clone size: many
V gene: TRBV28
CDR3 protein: CASSPITLSEDIQYF
CDR3 DNA: TGTGCCAGCAGTCCCATTACTCTATCCGAGGACATTCAGTACTTC

D gene: NA
J gene: TRBJ2-2
clone size: many
V gene: TRBV7-9
CDR3 protein: CASSPNLSTGELFF
CDR3 DNA: TGTGCCAGCAGCCCCAATCTGAGCACCGGGGAGCTGTTTTTT

D gene: NA
J gene: TRBJ1-2
clone size: many
V gene: TRBV9
CDR3 protein: CASSSPGGLDTSYGYTF
CDR3 DNA: TGTGCCAGCAGCTCTCCTGGCGGGCTTGATACGAGTTATGGCTACACCTTC

D gene: NA
J gene: TRBJ2-3
clone size: NA
V gene: TRBV19
CDR3 protein: CASNQGSTDTQYF
CDR3 DNA: TGTGCCAGCAACCAGGGAAGCACAGATACGCAGTATTTT

D gene: TRBD1
J gene: TRBJ2-3
clone size: many
V gene: TRBV7-6
CDR3 protein: CASSPTGYTDTQYF
CDR3 DNA: TGTGCCAGCAGCCCGACAGGGTACACAGATACGCAGTATTTT

D gene: TRBD2
J gene: TRBJ2-1
clone size: NA
V gene: TRBV12-3/TRBV12-4
CDR3 protein: CASRAGLAGVGDNEQFF
CDR3 DNA: TGTGCCAGCAGGGCAGGACTAGCGGGAGTCGGGGACAATGAGCAGTTCTTC

D gene: NA
J gene: TRBJ2-2
clone size: many
V gene: TRBV9
CDR3 protein: CASSPYTGELFF
CDR3 DNA: TGTGCCAGCAGCCCCTACACCGGGGAGCTGTTTTTT

D gene: TRBD2
J gene: TRBJ2-1
clone size: few
V gene: TRBV18
CDR3 protein: CASSGTRTSGDEQFF
CDR3 DNA: TGTGCCAGCTCCGGGACTCGGACTAGCGGCGATGAGCAGTTCTTC

D gene: NA
J gene: TRBJ2-1
clone size: few
V gene: TRBV2
CDR3 protein: CASRPDRSSYNEQFF
CDR3 DNA: TGTGCCAGCAGACCGGACAGAAGCTCCTACAATGAGCAGTTCTTC

D gene: NA
J gene: TRBJ1-1
clone size: few
V gene: TRBV2
CDR3 protein: CASRPTENTEAFF
CDR3 DNA: TGTGCCAGCAGGCCGACAGAGAACACTGAAGCTTTCTTT

D gene: TRBD1
J gene: TRBJ2-3
clone size: many
V gene: TRBV6-6
CDR3 protein: CASSGQGASTDTQYF
CDR3 DNA: TGTGCCAGCAGTGGACAGGGGGCTAGCACAGATACGCAGTATTTT

D gene: NA
J gene: TRBJ2-6
clone size: many
V gene: TRBV5-4
CDR3 protein: CATKTEANVLTF
CDR3 DNA: TGTGCCACAAAAACAGAGGCCAACGTCCTGACTTTC

D gene: NA
J gene: TRBJ2-5
clone size: NA
V gene: TRBV7-9
CDR3 protein: CASSIGTFKETQYF
CDR3 DNA: TGTGCCAGCAGCATCGGGACTTTTAAAGAGACCCAGTACTTC

D gene: NA
J gene: TRBJ1-1
clone size: few
V gene: TRBV9
CDR3 protein: CASSVAPGDGTEAFF
CDR3 DNA: TGTGCCAGCAGCGTAGCACCGGGGGATGGAACTGAAGCTTTCTTT

D gene: NA
J gene: TRBJ1-1
clone size: many
V gene: TRBV5-6
CDR3 protein: CASSTDTGMNTEAFF
CDR3 DNA: TGTGCCAGCAGCACAGATACAGGAATGAACACTGAAGCTTTCTTT

D gene: TRBD2
J gene: TRBJ2-3
clone size: NA
V gene: TRBV27
CDR3 protein: CAGGGLTDTQYF
CDR3 DNA: TGTGCCGGCGGGGGACTGACAGATACGCAGTATTTT

D gene: NA
J gene: TRBJ2-7
clone size: many
V gene: TRBV5-4
CDR3 protein: CASSLSEAPYEQYF
CDR3 DNA: TGTGCCAGCAGCTTATCAGAGGCCCCCTACGAGCAGTACTTC

D gene: NA
J gene: TRBJ1-2
clone size: many
V gene: TRBV6-2/TRBV6-3
CDR3 protein: CASRTPAPNYGYTF
CDR3 DNA: TGTGCCAGCAGAACCCCGGCTCCTAACTATGGCTACACCTTC

D gene: NA
J gene: TRBJ2-3
clone size: NA
V gene: TRBV7-6
CDR3 protein: CASSLEWLDTQYF
CDR3 DNA: TGTGCCAGCAGCTTAGAGTGGTTGGATACGCAGTATTTT

D gene: NA
J gene: TRBJ2-7
clone size: many
V gene: TRBV5-6
CDR3 protein: CASSLVVIPHEQYF
CDR3 DNA: TGTGCCAGCAGCTTGGTGGTCATTCCCCACGAGCAGTACTTC

D gene: NA
J gene: TRBJ1-5
clone size: many
V gene: TRBV10-1
CDR3 protein: CANSGTVGQPQHF
CDR3 DNA: TGCGCCAACTCCGGGACGGTGGGTCAGCCCCAGCATTTT

D gene: NA
J gene: TRBJ2-3
clone size: many
V gene: TRBV5-1
CDR3 protein: CASGFGPDTQYF
CDR3 DNA: TGCGCCAGCGGCTTCGGGCCAGATACGCAGTATTTT

D gene: NA
J gene: TRBJ1-1
clone size: few
V gene: TRBV7-6
CDR3 protein: CASSRGLQYNTEASF
CDR3 DNA: TGTGCCAGCAGCCGAGGATTGCAATATAACACTGAAGCTTCCTTT

D gene: NA
J gene: TRBJ2-7
clone size: many
V gene: TRBV29-1
CDR3 protein: CSVLLIGGQAYEQYF
CDR3 DNA: TGCAGCGTTCTTTTGATAGGTGGCCAGGCCTACGAGCAGTACTTC

D gene: TRBD2
J gene: TRBJ2-7
clone size: NA
V gene: TRBV28
CDR3 protein: CASTGTSGSTHSYEQYF
CDR3 DNA: TGTGCCAGCACCGGGACTAGCGGGAGTACCCACTCCTACGAGCAGTACTTC

D gene: TRBD1
J gene: TRBJ1-3
clone size: NA
V gene: TRBV7-9
CDR3 protein: CASSGQDKPSGNTIYF
CDR3 DNA: TGTGCCAGCAGCGGACAGGACAAGCCCTCTGGAAACACCATATATTTT

D gene: NA
J gene: TRBJ2-5
clone size: many
V gene: TRBV7-9
CDR3 protein: CASSYSGNQETQYF
CDR3 DNA: TGTGCCAGCAGCTATAGCGGAAACCAAGAGACCCAGTACTTC

D gene: NA
J gene: TRBJ1-1
clone size: many
V gene: TRBV5-1
CDR3 protein: CASSLVTNTEAFF
CDR3 DNA: TGCGCCAGCAGCTTGGTCACGAACACTGAAGCTTTCTTT

D gene: NA
J gene: TRBJ2-1
clone size: NA
V gene: TRBV13
CDR3 protein: CASSLYPPRPKNNEQFF
CDR3 DNA: TGTGCCAGCAGCCTGTACCCCCCCCGCCCCAAAAACAATGAGCAGTTCTTC

D gene: NA
J gene: TRBJ2-3
clone size: many
V gene: TRBV6-2/TRBV6-3
CDR3 protein: CASRDSTTADTQYF
CDR3 DNA: TGTGCCAGCAGGGACTCTACCACCGCAGATACGCAGTATTTT